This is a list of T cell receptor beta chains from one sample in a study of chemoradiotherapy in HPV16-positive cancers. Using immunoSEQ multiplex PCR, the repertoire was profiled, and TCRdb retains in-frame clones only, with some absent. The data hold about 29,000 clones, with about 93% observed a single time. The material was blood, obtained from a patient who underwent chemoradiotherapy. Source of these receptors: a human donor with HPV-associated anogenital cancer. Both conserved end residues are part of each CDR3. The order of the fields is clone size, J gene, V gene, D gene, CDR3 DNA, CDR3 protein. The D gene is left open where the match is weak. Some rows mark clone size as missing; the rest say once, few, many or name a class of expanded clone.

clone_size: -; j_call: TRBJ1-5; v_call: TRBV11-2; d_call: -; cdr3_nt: TGTGCCAGCAGCCTGAGAGGCAGCAATCAGCCCCAGCATTTT; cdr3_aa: CASSLRGSNQPQHF
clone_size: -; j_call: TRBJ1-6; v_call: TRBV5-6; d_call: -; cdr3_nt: TGTGCCAGCAGCTTCCTCGGGCCTGGGTCACCCCTCCACTTT; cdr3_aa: CASSFLGPGSPLHF
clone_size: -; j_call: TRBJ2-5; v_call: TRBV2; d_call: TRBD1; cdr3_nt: TGTGCCAGCCAACAGGGGATAGAGACCCAGTACTTC; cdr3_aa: CASQQGIETQYF
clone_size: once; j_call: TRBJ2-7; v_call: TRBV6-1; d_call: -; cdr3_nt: TGTGCCAGCAGTGAAGGATGGACAGCCTACGAGCAGTACTTC; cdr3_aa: CASSEGWTAYEQYF
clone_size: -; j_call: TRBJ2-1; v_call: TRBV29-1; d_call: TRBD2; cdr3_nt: TGCAGCGTTGCGCCTAGCGGAAGCTACAATGAGCAGTTCTTC; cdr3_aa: CSVAPSGSYNEQFF
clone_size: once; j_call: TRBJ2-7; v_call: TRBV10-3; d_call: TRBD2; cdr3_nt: TGTGCCATCTCTCGGGGACTAGCGGGGGAATTCTACGAGCAGTACTTC; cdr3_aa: CAISRGLAGEFYEQYF
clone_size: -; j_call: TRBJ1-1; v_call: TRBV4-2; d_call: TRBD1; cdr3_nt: TGTGCCAGCAGCCCCCCGGGACAGGGGCGGGCGGACACTGAAGCTTTCTTT; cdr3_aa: CASSPPGQGRADTEAFF
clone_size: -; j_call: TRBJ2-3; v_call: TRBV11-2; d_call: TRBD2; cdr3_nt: TGTGCCAGCAGCTCCTCCGTTGGGAGGGCGTTGACGCAGTATTTT; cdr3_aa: CASSSSVGRALTQYF
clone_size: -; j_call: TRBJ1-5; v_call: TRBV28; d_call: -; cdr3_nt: TGTGCCAGCAGTTTAAGGGACAGCAATCAGCCCCAGCATTTT; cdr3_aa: CASSLRDSNQPQHF
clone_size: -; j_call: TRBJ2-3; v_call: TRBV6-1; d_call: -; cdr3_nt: TGTGCCAGCAGTGATTGGACCTCGAAAGCAGATACGCAGTATTTT; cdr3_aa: CASSDWTSKADTQYF
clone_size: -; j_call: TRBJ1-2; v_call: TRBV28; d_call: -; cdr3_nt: TGTGCCAGCAGTTTCCGGGGGTCCACCGCGAGCTACACCTTC; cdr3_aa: CASSFRGSTASYTF
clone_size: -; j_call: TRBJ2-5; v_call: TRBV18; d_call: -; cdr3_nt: TGTGCCAGCTCACCACCGTCGGAAGAGACCCAGTACTTC; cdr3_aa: CASSPPSEETQYF
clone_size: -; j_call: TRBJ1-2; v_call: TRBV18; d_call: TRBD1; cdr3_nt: TGTGCCAGCTCACCGGACAGGGTCGGTGGCTACACCTTC; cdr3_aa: CASSPDRVGGYTF
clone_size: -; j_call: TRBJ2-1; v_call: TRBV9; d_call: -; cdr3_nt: TGTGCCAGCAGCTCCCAAGGCGTTGAGCAGTTCTTC; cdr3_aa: CASSSQGVEQFF
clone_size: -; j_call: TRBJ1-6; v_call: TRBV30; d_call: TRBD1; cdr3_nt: TGTGCCTGGAGGCCCAGGGGGAATTCACCCCTCCACTTT; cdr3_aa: CAWRPRGNSPLHF
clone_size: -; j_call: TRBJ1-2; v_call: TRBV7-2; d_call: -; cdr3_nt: TGTGCCAGCAGCTTAGGGAAGGAGAGAAGCTATGGCTACACCTTC; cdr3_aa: CASSLGKERSYGYTF
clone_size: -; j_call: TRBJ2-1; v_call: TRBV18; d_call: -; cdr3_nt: TGTGCCAGCTCACCACGGGCCGGGGGCACCTACAATGAGCAGTTCTTC; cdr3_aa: CASSPRAGGTYNEQFF
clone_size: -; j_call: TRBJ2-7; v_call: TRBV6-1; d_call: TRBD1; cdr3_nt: TGTGCCAGCAGTGAATTGGGACAGTTGTCCTACGAGCAGTACTTC; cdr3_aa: CASSELGQLSYEQYF
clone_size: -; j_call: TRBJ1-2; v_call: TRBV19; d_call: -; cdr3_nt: TGTGCCAGTAGGGGACGCGCGGGCGATGCGTTCGAACTCTATTATGGCTACACCTTC; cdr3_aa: CASRGRAGDAFELYYGYTF
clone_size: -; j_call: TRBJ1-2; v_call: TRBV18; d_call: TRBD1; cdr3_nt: TGTGCCAGCTCACTTTCGACAGGGAAGCTTAACTATGGCTACACCTTC; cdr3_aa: CASSLSTGKLNYGYTF
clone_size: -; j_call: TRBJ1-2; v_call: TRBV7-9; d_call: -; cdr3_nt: TGTGCCAGCAGCAAAGATGGTGGTGGCTACACCTTC; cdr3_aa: CASSKDGGGYTF
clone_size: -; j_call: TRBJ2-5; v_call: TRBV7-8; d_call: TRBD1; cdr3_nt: TGTGCCAGCAGCCAACGGACAGGGGAAGAGACCCAGTACTTC; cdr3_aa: CASSQRTGEETQYF
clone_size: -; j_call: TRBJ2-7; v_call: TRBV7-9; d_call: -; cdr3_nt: TGTGCCAGCAGAATGGGGGAGACCTACGAGCAGTACTTC; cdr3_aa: CASRMGETYEQYF
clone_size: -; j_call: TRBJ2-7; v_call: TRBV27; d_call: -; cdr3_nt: TGTGCCAGCAGTTTGATGTGGGCTTCCTACGAGCAGTACTTC; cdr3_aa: CASSLMWASYEQYF
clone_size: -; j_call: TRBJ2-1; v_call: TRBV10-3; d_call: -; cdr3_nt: TGTGCCATCAGTGGTGGGGTTTCCTACAATGAGCAGTTCTTC; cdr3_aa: CAISGGVSYNEQFF
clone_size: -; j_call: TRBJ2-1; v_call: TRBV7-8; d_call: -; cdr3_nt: TGTGCCAGCAGCCAATCAGGGGAGCAGTTCTTC; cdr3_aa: CASSQSGEQFF
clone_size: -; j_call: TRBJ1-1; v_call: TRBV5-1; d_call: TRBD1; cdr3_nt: TGCGCCAGCAGATCCGGACAGGGGGGGAACACTGAAGCTTTCTTT; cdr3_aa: CASRSGQGGNTEAFF
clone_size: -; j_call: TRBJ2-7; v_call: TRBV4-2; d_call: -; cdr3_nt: TGTGCCAGCAGCCAAGCCGGCGGGGACCCCTACGAGCAGTACTTC; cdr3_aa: CASSQAGGDPYEQYF
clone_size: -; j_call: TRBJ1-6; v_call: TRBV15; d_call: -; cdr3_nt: TGTGCCACCAGCAGAAAATCTAATTCACCCCTCCACTTT; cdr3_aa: CATSRKSNSPLHF
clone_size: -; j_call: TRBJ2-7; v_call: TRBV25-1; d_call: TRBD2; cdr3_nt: TGTGCCAGCAGTGAACGAATAGCGGGTGCCTACGAGCAGTACTTC; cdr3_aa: CASSERIAGAYEQYF
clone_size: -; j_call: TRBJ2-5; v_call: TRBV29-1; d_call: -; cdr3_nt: TGCAGCTTCCGGTGGACGGGAGAGACCCAGTACTTC; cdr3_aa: CSFRWTGETQYF